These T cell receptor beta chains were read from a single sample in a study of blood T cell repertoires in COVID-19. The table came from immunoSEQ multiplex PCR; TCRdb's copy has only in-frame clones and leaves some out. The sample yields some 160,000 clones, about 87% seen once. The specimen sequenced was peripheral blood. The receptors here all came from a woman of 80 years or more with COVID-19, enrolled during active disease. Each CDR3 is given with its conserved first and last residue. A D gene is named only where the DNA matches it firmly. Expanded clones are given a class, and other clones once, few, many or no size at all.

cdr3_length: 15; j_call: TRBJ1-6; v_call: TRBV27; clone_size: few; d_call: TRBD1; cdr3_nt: TGTGCCAGCGCCCTTCACAGGGGGAAAGATTCACCCCTCCACTTT; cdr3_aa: CASALHRGKDSPLHF
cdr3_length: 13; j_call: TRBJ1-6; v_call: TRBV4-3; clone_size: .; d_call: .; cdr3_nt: TGCGCCAGCAGCCAAGATGAGGGTTCACCCCTCCACTTT; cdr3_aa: CASSQDEGSPLHF
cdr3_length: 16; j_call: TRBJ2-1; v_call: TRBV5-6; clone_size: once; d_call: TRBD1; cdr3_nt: TGTGCCAGCAGCTCTGACAGGGGGCGATTTTTAGGTGAGCAGTTCTTC; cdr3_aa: CASSSDRGRFLGEQFF
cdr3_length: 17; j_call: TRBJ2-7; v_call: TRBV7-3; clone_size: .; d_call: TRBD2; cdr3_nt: TGTGCCAGCAGCCTAGACCACCGGACTAGCGGGAGCTACGAGCAGTACTTC; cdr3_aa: CASSLDHRTSGSYEQYF
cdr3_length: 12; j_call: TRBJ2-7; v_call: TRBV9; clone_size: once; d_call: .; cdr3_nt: TGTGCCAGCGGAGGGACAGACTACGAGCAGTACTTC; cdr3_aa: CASGGTDYEQYF
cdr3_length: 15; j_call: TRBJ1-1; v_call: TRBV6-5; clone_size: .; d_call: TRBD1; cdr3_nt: TGTGCCAGCAGACTACAGGGGGCCATGAACACTGAAGCTTTCTTT; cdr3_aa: CASRLQGAMNTEAFF
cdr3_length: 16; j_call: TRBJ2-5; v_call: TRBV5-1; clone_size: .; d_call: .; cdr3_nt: TGCGCCAGCAGTTTGACTCTAGGGCCAGGGGAGGAGACCCAGTACTTC; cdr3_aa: CASSLTLGPGEETQYF
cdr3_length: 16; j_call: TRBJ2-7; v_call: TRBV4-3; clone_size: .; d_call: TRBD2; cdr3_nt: TGCGCCAGCAGCCAAGGGGGACTAGCGGAGACCTACGAGCAGTACTTC; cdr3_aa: CASSQGGLAETYEQYF
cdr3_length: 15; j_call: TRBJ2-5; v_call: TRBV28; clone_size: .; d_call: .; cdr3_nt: TGTGCCAGCAGTTTAGCCAGGACTCTCCAAGAGACCCAGTACTTC; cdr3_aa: CASSLARTLQETQYF
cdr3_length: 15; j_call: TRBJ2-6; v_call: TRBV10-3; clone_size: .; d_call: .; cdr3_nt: TGTGCCATCAGTTTACAGGGATCTGGGGCCAACGTCCTGACTTTC; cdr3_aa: CAISLQGSGANVLTF
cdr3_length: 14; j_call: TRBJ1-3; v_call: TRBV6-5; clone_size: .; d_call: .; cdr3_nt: TGTGCCAGCAGTTACTTGTCGGGGGGAAACACCATATATTTT; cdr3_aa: CASSYLSGGNTIYF
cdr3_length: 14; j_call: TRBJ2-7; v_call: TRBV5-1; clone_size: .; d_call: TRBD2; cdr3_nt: TGCGCCAGCAGCTCTACCGGGACTACGTACGAGCAGTACTTC; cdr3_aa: CASSSTGTTYEQYF
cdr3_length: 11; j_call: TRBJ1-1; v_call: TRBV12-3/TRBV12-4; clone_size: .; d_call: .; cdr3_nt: TGTGCCAGCAGTTTAACGGGTGAAGCTTTCTTT; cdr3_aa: CASSLTGEAFF
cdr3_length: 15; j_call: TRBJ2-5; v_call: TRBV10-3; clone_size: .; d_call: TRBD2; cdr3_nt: TGTGCCATCAGCCTTAGCGGGAGATTAGGAGAGACCCAGTACTTC; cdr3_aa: CAISLSGRLGETQYF
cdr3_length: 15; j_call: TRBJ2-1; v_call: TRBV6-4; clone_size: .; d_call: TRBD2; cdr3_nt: TGTGCCAGCAGTGAGCTAGCGGGGCCCTACAATGAGCAGTTCTTC; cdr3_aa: CASSELAGPYNEQFF
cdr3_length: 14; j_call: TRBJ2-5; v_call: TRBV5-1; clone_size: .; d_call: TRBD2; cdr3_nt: TGCGCCAGCAGAGTTAGCGGGACTCAAGAGACCCAGTACTTC; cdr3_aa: CASRVSGTQETQYF
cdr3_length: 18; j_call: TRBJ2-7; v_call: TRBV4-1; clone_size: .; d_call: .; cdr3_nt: TGCGCCAGCAGCCAAGATCCCGCTGAGGGGGGGAGATACGGGGAGCAGTACTTC; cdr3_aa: CASSQDPAEGGRYGEQYF
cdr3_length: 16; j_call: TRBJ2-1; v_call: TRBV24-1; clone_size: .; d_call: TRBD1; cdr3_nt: TGTGCCACCAGTGATCGGACAGGCGGTTCCTACAATGAGCAGTTCTTC; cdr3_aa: CATSDRTGGSYNEQFF
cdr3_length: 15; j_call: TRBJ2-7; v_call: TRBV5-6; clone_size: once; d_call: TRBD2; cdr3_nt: TGTGCCAGCAGCTACATAGCGGGAGTAAAGTACGAGCAGTACTTC; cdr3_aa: CASSYIAGVKYEQYF
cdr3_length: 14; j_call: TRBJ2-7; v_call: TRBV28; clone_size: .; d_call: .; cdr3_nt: TGTGCCAGCAGTTCGTCACAGGGACCGTACGAGCAGTACTTC; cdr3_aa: CASSSSQGPYEQYF
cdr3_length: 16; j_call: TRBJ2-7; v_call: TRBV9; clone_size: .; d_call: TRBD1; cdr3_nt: TGTGCCAGCAGCATCGGACCCGGGACAGGGTCCTACGAGCAGTACTTC; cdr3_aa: CASSIGPGTGSYEQYF
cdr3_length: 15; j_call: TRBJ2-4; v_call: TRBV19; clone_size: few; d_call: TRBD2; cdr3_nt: TGTGCCAGTTCGAGCGGGAGGTCCGGCAAAAACATTCAGTACTTC; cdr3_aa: CASSSGRSGKNIQYF
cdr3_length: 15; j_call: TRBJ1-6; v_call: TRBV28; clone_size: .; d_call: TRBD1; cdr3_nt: TGTGCCAGCAGTTCGGGACAGCGAAATAATTCACCCCTCCACTTT; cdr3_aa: CASSSGQRNNSPLHF
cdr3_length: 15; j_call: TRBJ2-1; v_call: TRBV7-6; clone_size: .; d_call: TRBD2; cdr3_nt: TGTGCCAGCAGCGGCGGGACTAGCTCCTACAATGAGCAGTTCTTC; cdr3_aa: CASSGGTSSYNEQFF
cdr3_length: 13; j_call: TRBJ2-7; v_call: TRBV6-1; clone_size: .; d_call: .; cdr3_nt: TGTGCCAGCAGTTCGACTCGAGACTACGAGCAGTACTTC; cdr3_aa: CASSSTRDYEQYF
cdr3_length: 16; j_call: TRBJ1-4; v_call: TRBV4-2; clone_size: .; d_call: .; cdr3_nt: TGTGCCAGCAGCCAAGGGCAGGCCGGTTCTAATGAAAAACTGTTTTTT; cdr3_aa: CASSQGQAGSNEKLFF
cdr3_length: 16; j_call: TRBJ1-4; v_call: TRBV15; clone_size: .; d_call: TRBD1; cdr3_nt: TGTGCCACCAGCAGAGACAGGGGGAGCGGACTTGAAAAACTGTTTTTT; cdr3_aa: CATSRDRGSGLEKLFF
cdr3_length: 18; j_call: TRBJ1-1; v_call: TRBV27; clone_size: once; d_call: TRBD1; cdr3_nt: TGTGCCAGCAGTTTATCACAGGGGGACTCCTTTATGAACACTGAAGCTTTCTTT; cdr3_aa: CASSLSQGDSFMNTEAFF
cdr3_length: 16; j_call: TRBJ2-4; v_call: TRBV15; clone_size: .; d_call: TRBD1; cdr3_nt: TGTGCCACCAGCAGGGGACAGGGGGCCTTGGGAAACATTCAGTACTTC; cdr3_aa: CATSRGQGALGNIQYF
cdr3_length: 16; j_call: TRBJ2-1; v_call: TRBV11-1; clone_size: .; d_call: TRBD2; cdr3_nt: TGTGCCAGCAGCCTAAAGACTAGCGGGAGCACAAATGAGCAGTTCTTC; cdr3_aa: CASSLKTSGSTNEQFF
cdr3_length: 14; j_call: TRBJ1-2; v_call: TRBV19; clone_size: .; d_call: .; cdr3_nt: TGTGCCAGTAGTTACAGGGTAGACGACTATGGCTACACCTTC; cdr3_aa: CASSYRVDDYGYTF
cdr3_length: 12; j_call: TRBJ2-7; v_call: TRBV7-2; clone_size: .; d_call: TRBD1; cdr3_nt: TGTGCCAGCAGCTTGACAGGGGGAGAGCAGTACTTC; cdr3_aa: CASSLTGGEQYF
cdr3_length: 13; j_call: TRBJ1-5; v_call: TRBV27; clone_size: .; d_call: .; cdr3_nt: TGTGCCAGCAGCCGACAGTTCAATCAGCCCCAGCATTTT; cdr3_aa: CASSRQFNQPQHF
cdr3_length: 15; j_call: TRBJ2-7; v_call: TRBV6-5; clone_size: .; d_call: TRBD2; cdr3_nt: TGTGCCAGGAGACCGAGCGGACTAGAGTGCCACGAGCAGTACTTC; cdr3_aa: CARRPSGLECHEQYF
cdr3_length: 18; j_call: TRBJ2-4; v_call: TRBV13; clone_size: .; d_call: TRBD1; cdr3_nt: TGTGCCAGCAGCTTAGGACGGGACAGGGTGCGTGGCAAAAACATTCAGTACTTC; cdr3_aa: CASSLGRDRVRGKNIQYF
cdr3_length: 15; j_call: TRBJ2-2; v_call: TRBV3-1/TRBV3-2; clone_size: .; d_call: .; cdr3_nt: TGTGCCAGCAGGCAAGCTGCTAGCGACACCGGGGAGCTGTTTTTT; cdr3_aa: CASRQAASDTGELFF
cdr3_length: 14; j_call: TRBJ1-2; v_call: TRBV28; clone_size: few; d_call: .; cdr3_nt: TGTGCCAGCAGTTTTATGCGGGGGAACTATGGCTACACCTTC; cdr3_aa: CASSFMRGNYGYTF
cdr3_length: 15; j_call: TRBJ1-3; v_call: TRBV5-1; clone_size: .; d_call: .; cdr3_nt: TGCGCCAGCAGTTTAAGTGGGGCTTCTGGAAACACCATATATTTT; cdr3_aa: CASSLSGASGNTIYF
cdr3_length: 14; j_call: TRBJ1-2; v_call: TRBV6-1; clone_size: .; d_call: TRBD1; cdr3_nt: TGTGCCAGCAGTGAGCAGGGGGCTTCATATGGCTACACCTTC; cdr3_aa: CASSEQGASYGYTF
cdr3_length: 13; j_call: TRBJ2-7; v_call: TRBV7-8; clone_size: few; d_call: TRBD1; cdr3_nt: TGTGCCAGCAGTCTCGACAGGGCCTACGAGCAGTACTTC; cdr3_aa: CASSLDRAYEQYF
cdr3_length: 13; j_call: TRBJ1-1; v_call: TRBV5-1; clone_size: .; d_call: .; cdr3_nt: TGCGCCAGCAGCGTACAGGGTTCGACTGAAGCTTTCTTT; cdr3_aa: CASSVQGSTEAFF
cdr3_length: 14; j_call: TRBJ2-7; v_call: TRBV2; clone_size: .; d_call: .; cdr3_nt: TGTGCCAGCACCCGGGGCCAGGGGACCTACGAGCAGTACTTC; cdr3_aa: CASTRGQGTYEQYF
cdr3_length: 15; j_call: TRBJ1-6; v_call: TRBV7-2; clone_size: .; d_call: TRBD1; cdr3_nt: TGTGCCAGCAGCCCAGGGACAGGGGGGGATTCACCCCTCCACTTT; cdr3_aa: CASSPGTGGDSPLHF
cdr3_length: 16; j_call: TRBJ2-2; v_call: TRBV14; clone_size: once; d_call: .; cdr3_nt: TGTGCCAGCAGCCCAGGCCAGTCGCTGACAACCGGGGAGCTGTTTTTT; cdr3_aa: CASSPGQSLTTGELFF
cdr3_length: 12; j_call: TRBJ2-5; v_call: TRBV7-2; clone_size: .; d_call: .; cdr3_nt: TGTGCCAGCAGCTTAGACCAGCGGACCCAGTACTTC; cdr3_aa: CASSLDQRTQYF
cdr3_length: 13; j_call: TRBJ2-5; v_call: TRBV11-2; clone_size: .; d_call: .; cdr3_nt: TGTGCCAGCAGCTCCTCGGGGTTGGAGACCCAGTACTTC; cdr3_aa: CASSSSGLETQYF
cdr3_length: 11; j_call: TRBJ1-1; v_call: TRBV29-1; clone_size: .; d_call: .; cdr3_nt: TGCAGCGTAACAGAGAACACTGAAGCTTTCTTT; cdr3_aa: CSVTENTEAFF
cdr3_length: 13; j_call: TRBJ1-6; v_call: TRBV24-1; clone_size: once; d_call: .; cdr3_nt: TGTGCCACCAGTGAAGCCCACAATTCACCCCTCCACTTT; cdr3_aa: CATSEAHNSPLHF
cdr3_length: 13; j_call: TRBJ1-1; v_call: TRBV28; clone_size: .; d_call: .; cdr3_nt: TGTGCCAGCAGTTTTGGTCCCCTAGCTGAAGCTTTCTTT; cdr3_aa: CASSFGPLAEAFF
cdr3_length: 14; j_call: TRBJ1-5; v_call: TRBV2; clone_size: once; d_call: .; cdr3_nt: TGTGCCAGCAGTCAGGGGTTGGGGAATCAGCCCCAGCATTTT; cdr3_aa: CASSQGLGNQPQHF
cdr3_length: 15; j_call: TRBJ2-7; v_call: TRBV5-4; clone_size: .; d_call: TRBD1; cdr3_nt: TGTGCCAGCAGCGTGGGATTGGGGACAGGGAACGAGCAGTACTTC; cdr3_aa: CASSVGLGTGNEQYF
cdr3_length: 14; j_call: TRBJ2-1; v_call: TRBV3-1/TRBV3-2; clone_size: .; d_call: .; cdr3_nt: TGTGCCAGCAGCCCGAGGAGCTCCTACAATGAGCAGTTCTTC; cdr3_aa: CASSPRSSYNEQFF